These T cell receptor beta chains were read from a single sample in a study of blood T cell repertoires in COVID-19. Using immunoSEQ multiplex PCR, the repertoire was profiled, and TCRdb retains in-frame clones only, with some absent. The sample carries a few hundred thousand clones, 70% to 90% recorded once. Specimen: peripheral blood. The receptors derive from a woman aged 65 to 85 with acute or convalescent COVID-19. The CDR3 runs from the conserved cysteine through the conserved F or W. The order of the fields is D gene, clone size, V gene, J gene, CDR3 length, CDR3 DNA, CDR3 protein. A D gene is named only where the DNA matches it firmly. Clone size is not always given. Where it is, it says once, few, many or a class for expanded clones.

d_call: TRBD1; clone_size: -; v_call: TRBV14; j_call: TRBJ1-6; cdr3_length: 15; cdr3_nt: TGTGCCAGCAGCCAAGGACAGGGGTTTAATTCACCCCTCCACTTT; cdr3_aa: CASSQGQGFNSPLHF
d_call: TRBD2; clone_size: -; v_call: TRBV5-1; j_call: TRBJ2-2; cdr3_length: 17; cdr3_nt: TGCGCCAGCAGGGGGACTAGCGGGGGGCGCGGCACCGGGGAGCTGTTTTTT; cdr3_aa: CASRGTSGGRGTGELFF
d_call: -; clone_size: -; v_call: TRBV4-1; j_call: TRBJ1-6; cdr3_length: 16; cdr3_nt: TGCGCCAGCAGCCAAGTCGGCAGAGGGAATAATTCACCCCTCCACTTT; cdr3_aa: CASSQVGRGNNSPLHF
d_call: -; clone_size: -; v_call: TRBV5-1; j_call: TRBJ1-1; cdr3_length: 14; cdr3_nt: TGCGCCAGCAGTTCTATATATATGAACACTGAAGCTTTCTTT; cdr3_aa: CASSSIYMNTEAFF
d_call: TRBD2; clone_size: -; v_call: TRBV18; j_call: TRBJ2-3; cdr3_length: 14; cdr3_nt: TGTGCCAGCTCACGGGCTAGCGGGGGAGATACGCAGTATTTT; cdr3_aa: CASSRASGGDTQYF
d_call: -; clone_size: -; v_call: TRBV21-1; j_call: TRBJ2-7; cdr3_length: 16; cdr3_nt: TGTGCCAGCATCCCTGGATCCGGGGTAGGGTTATACGAGCAGTACTTC; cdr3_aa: CASIPGSGVGLYEQYF
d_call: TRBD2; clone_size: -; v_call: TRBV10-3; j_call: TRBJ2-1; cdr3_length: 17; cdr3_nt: TGTGCCATCAGTGAGGTTAGCGGGGGGGCCGGCTACAATGAGCAGTTCTTC; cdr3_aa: CAISEVSGGAGYNEQFF
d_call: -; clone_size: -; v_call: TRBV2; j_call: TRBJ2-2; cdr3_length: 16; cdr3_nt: TGTGCCAGCAGTGAAGCGCAGGCTTCTCTGACCGGGGAGCTGTTTTTT; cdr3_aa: CASSEAQASLTGELFF
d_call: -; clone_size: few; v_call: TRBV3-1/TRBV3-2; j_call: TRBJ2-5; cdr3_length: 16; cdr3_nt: TGTGCCAGCAGCCAAGTGACAGGGAGGCAACAAGAGACCCAGTACTTC; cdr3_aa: CASSQVTGRQQETQYF
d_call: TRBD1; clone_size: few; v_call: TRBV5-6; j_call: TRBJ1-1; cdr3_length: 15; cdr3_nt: TGTGCCAGCAGCTTGGGGGACAGGGAATTTCTCGAAGCTTTCTTT; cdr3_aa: CASSLGDREFLEAFF
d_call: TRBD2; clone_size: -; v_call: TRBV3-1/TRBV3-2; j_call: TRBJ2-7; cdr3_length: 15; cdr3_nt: TGTGCCAGCAGCTCTGCTAGCGGGGGGTCCTACGAGCAGTACTTC; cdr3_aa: CASSSASGGSYEQYF
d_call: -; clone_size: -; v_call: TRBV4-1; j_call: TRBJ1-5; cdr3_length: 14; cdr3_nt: TGCGCCAGCAGCCAAGTCCGGGGCAATCAGCCCCAGCATTTT; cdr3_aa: CASSQVRGNQPQHF
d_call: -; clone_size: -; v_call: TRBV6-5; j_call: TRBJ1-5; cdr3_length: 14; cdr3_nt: TGTGCCAGCAGTTACTCGTGGGGAGATCAGCCCCAGCATTTT; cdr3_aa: CASSYSWGDQPQHF
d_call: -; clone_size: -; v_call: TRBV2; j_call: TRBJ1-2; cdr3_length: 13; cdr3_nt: TGTGCCAGCAGTGTCACTCCTAACTATGGCTACACCTTC; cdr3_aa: CASSVTPNYGYTF
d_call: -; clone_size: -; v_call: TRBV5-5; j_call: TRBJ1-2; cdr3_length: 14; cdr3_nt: TGTGCCAGCAGCGCAACAGGGAATGGCTATGGCTACACCTTC; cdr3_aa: CASSATGNGYGYTF
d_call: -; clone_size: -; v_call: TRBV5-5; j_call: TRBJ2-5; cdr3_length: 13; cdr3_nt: TGTGCCAGCACCTTGACTCTCCAAGAGACCCAGTACTTC; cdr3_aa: CASTLTLQETQYF
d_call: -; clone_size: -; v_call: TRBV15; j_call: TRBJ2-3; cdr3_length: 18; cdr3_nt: TGTGCCACCAGCAGAGTTCCCCCCGCGGGGGCCTTCACAGATACGCAGTATTTT; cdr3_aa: CATSRVPPAGAFTDTQYF
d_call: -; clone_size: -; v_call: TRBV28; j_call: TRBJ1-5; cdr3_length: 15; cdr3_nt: TGTGCCAGCAGCGCCGGAGGGGCAGGCAATCAGCCCCAGCATTTT; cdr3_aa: CASSAGGAGNQPQHF
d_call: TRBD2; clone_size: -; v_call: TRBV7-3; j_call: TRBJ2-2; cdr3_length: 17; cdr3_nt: TGTGCCAGCAGCGCGCAGAGCGGGGGGGCCTCGGCCGGGGAGCTGTTTTTT; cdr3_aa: CASSAQSGGASAGELFF
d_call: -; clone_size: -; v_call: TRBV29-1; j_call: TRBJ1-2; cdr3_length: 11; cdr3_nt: TGCAGCGTTGGCGCACGATATGGCTACACCTTC; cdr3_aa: CSVGARYGYTF
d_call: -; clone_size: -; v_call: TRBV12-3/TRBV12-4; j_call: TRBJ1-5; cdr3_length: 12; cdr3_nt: TGTGCCAGCAGCGGAAGGGGTCAGCCCCAGCATTTT; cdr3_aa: CASSGRGQPQHF
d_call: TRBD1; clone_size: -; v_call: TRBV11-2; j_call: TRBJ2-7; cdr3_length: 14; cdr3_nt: TGTGCCAGCAGCCCAGGGGGCAGGACGTACGAGCAGTACTTC; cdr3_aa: CASSPGGRTYEQYF
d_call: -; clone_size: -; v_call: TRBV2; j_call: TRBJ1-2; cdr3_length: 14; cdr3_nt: TGTGCCAGCAGTGTCGACAGGAAAAACTATGGCTACACCTTC; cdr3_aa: CASSVDRKNYGYTF
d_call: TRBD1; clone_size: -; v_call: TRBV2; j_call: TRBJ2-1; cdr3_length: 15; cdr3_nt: TGTGCCAGCAGTGCTAGACAGGGGTCCTACAATGAGCAGTTCTTC; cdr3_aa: CASSARQGSYNEQFF
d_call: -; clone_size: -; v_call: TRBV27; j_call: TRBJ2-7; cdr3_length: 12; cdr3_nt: TGTGCCAGCAGTTTATTAGGGGACGAGCAGTACTTC; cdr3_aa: CASSLLGDEQYF
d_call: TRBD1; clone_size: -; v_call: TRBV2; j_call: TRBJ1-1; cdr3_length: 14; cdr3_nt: TGTGCCAGCAGGGCTGGACAGGTGAACACTGAAGCTTTCTTT; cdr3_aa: CASRAGQVNTEAFF
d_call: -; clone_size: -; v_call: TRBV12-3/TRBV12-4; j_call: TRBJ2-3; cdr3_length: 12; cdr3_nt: TGTGCCAGCAGTTCTGCCCTTAGCACGCAGTATTTT; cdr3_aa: CASSSALSTQYF
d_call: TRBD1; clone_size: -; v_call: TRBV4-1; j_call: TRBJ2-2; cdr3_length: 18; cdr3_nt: TGCGCCAGCAGCCACACGGGGGTCGGGACAGGGATTACCGGGGAGCTGTTTTTT; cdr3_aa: CASSHTGVGTGITGELFF
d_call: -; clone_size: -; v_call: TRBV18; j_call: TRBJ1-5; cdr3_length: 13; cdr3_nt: TGTGCCAGCTCACCGGGAGGGAATCAGCCCCAGCATTTT; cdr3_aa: CASSPGGNQPQHF
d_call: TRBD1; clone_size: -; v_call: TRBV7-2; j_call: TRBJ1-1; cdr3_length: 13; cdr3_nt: TGTGCCAGCAGTGACAGGGGTTTCACTGAAGCTTTCTTT; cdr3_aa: CASSDRGFTEAFF
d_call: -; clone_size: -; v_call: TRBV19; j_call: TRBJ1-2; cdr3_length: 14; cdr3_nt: TGTGCCAGCTCCCGGGACACCTCTCGGTATGGCTACACCTTC; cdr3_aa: CASSRDTSRYGYTF
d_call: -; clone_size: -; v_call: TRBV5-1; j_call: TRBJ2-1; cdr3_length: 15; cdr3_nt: TGCGCCAGCAGCTTGGGCGGTAACTCCTACAATGAGCAGTTCTTC; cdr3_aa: CASSLGGNSYNEQFF
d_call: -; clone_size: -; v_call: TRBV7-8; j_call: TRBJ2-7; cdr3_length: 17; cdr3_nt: TGTGCCAGCAGCTTACCTCCGGGAATGGTCAACTCCTACGAGCAGTACTTC; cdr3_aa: CASSLPPGMVNSYEQYF
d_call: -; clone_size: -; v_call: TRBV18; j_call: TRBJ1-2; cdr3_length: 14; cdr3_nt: TGTGCCAGCTCACCTCGTAACAGGGCCAATGGCTACACCTTC; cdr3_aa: CASSPRNRANGYTF
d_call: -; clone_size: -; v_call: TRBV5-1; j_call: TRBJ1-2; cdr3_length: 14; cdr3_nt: TGCGCCAGCAGCTTGGTGCAGGGTTTCGATGGCTACACCTTC; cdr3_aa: CASSLVQGFDGYTF